The 2 T cell receptor beta chains given below trace back to one sample, sequenced in a study of blood T cell repertoires in COVID-19 (dated by TCRdb to 2018 to 2020). Library preparation used the immunoSEQ multiplex PCR assay. TCRdb's version of the immuneACCESS table is confined to in-frame rearrangements and falls short of the full clone set. An unresolved V gene accounts for under half of the shortfall where checked; the remainder is of unknown origin. The sample table records around 100,000 clones; 70% to 90% of these occur just once. The top ten hold approximately 3.5% of the sample. Specimen: peripheral blood. These receptors were obtained from a human donor in a cohort sampled during active COVID-19.

The chain joins TRBV3-1 (or the pseudogene TRBV3-2) to TRBJ2-7, with no clear D. Germline CDR1 LGHDT, CDR2 YNNKEL (reference sequence). V was pared by 2 bases and J by 0 bases, with 14 bases between. The CDR3 extends over 16 amino acids. This CDR3 reads CASSQSYRILSYEQYF. The CDR3 nucleotides are TGTGCCAGCAGCCAATCCTACAGAATCCTCTCCTACGAGCAGTACTTC.

V gene TRBV3-1 (or the pseudogene TRBV3-2) combines with J gene TRBJ1-2, with 7 positions matching TRBD1. Germline V gives CDR1 LGHDT, CDR2 YNNKEL (reference sequence). V shed 7 bases and J 2 bases; nucleotides not matched to a gene: 7. This CDR3 is built from 14 residues. CDR3 in amino acids: CASNPTGHNYGYTF. The CDR3 nucleotides are TGTGCCAGCAACCCGACAGGGCACAACTATGGCTACACCTTC.